Sequencing of this TCR beta chain was carried out in a study of T cell responses to AZD1222 COVID-19 vaccine. The study's findings and limits: Vaccine-associated CD4 TCRs ranged over spike, dominating at 160-218 and 743-854.

Sequencing used immunoSEQ multiplex PCR; TCRdb keeps in-frame clones, though not all of them. This sample has some 100,000 clones, with around 90% found just once. CDR1 and CDR2 (germline): MNHNY, SVGAGI (reference sequence). Losses at the gene ends were 5 bases for V and 6 bases for J; bases not matched to a gene: 6. CDR3 length: 15 amino acids. Concerning this clone itself: Its matching antigen is unknown.

The sequence came from an adult who received the AZD1222 COVID-19 vaccine. This chain links TRBV6-6 with TRBJ1-5, with 11 bases that match TRBD1. This sample comprised peripheral blood, obtained 28 days after the second AZD1222 dose. This chain's CDR3 is CASSQPGQGGQPQHF. The DNA for the CDR3 is TGTGCCAGCAGTCAACCGGGACAGGGGGGTCAGCCCCAGCATTTT.